The next 20 T cell receptor beta chains were all read from a single sample in a study of blood T cell repertoires in COVID-19. The assay was immunoSEQ multiplex PCR, and TCRdb's table has in-frame clones only and misses some. The data show about 190,000 clones, roughly 87% seen once. The sample taken for sequencing was peripheral blood. All receptors derive from a woman aged 55 to 70 with COVID-19, enrolled during active disease.

The chain joins TRBV19 to TRBJ1-5; a possible D gene is TRBD1 (6 bases). Between the trimmed V and J ends, which lost 4 bases and 5 bases, there was a span of 9 bases. Germline loops: CDR1 LNHDA, CDR2 SQIVND (reference sequence). The CDR3 runs 13 residues. CDR3 amino acids: CASSTQGDQPQHF. In DNA, the CDR3 is TGTGCCAGTAGTACACAGGGAGATCAGCCCCAGCATTTT.

This sequence joins TRBV19 and TRBJ2-1; 7 bases match TRBD1. Germline CDR1 and CDR2: LNHDA and SQIVND (reference sequence). CDR3 length: 16 residues. The trim removed 5 bases at V and 4 bases at J, leaving 11 bases unmatched. CDR3 sequence reads: CASSPTRGRSYNEQFF. In DNA form, the CDR3 reads TGTGCCAGTAGTCCTACCAGGGGGAGATCGTACAATGAGCAGTTCTTC.

The chain has TRBV5-5 and TRBJ1-6; 7 nucleotides align to TRBD1. The V segment lost 4 bases and the J segment 7 bases; nucleotides outside the gene matches: 17. The CDR3 has 18 amino acids. CDR1 and CDR2 (germline): SGHKS, YYEKEE (reference sequence). CDR3 DNA: TGTGCCAGCAGCCAGAGGCAATCCATGACAGGGTTCAATTCACCCCTCCACTTT. Residues: CASSQRQSMTGFNSPLHF.

This chain connects TRBV5-1 to TRBJ2-5, with TRBD1 matching over 11 bases. Per the germline V gene, CDR1 is SGHRS and CDR2 is YFSETQ. The V and J ends lost 4 bases and 4 bases, in that order; junction bases with no gene match: 3. The CDR3 totals 14 residues. The CDR3 loop is CASSTGTGGETQYF. The CDR3 bases are TGCGCCAGCAGCACCGGGACAGGGGGAGAGACCCAGTACTTC.

V gene TRBV5-6 combines with J gene TRBJ1-2; the D gene is possibly TRBD1 (5 bases). The germline V gene encodes CDR1 SGHDT and CDR2 YYEEEE. V was pared by 2 bases and J by 2 bases, with 13 bases between. The CDR3 loop spans 15 amino acids. The CDR3 here is CASSFKGTINYGYTF. Here the CDR3 DNA reads TGTGCCAGCAGCTTTAAAGGGACTATCAACTATGGCTACACCTTC.

There are a few counts of this clone. J is TRBJ2-7 and V is TRBV5-1; 7 nucleotides match TRBD2. The CDR3 spans 14 residues. Germline V lookup: CDR1 SGHRS, CDR2 YFSETQ. V lost 6 bases and J lost 5; bases outside the gene matches: 11. DNA for the CDR3: TGCGCCAGCACCCCGGGGGGAGGGGTAGACGAGCAGTACTTC. It is translated as CASTPGGGVDEQYF.

This chain links TRBV15 with TRBJ2-3, with 7 bases matching TRBD1. This CDR3 is built from 13 residues. Germline CDR1 and CDR2: LNHNV and YYDKDF (reference sequence). After removal of 5 bases from V and 8 bases from J, the junction contained 7 bases not matched to a gene. The CDR3 DNA is TGTGCCACCAGCGTCCCAGGGGGTGGTACGCAGTATTTT. Translating it yields CATSVPGGGTQYF.

This sequence joins TRBV7-8 and TRBJ2-5; 8 bases align to TRBD2. The CDR3 runs to 16 residues. Looked up from germline, CDR1 is SGHVS and CDR2 is FQNEAQ. With 0 bases clipped from V and 5 bases from J, the junction kept 8 bases outside the gene matches. The CDR3 nucleotides read TGTGCCAGCAGCTTAGCGCGGGGACTAGGGGGGGAGACCCAGTACTTC. Translation gives CASSLARGLGGETQYF.

The chain uses TRBV7-2 and TRBJ1-2; D is ambiguous. The CDR3 runs to 13 residues. In germline, CDR1 is SGHTA, CDR2 FQGNSA. The V end lost 5 bases, the J end lost 1 base, and 8 bases lay between the germline ends. CDR3 region: CASSGAGNYGYTF. The CDR3, as DNA: TGTGCCAGCAGCGGCGCGGGTAACTATGGCTACACCTTC.

Many counts were recorded for this clone. The rearrangement links TRBV7-8 to TRBJ2-1; 9 bases are a match to TRBD2. Germline V gives CDR1 SGHVS, CDR2 FQNEAQ. There are 16 residues in the CDR3. Trimming at V came to 2 bases and at J to 0 bases, leaving 2 bases not matched to a gene. Written as DNA, the CDR3 is TGTGCCAGCAGCTTACATAGCGGGGGCTCCTACAATGAGCAGTTCTTC. It encodes CASSLHSGGSYNEQFF.

This sequence joins TRBV28 and TRBJ2-2, with D perhaps matching TRBD2 (7 bases). The CDR3 extends over 19 amino acids. CDR1 MDHEN and CDR2 SYDVKM come from the germline V gene. The V end lost 2 bases, the J end lost 6 bases, and 25 bases lay between the germline ends. This CDR3 reads CASSLILELRGAYAGELFF. DNA of the CDR3: TGTGCCAGCAGTTTAATTCTTGAGCTCCGGGGGGCCTATGCCGGGGAGCTGTTTTTT.

This clone has a count of ten or more. The V gene is TRBV5-5, the J gene TRBJ2-5; D call uncertain. The germline CDR1 and CDR2 sequences are SGHKS and YYEKEE (reference sequence). Trimming took off 3 bases at V and 2 bases at J, with 11 bases between the two ends. This CDR3 spans 14 amino acids. CDR3 nucleotides: TGTGCCAGCAGCTCTCACTACTTACAAGAGACCCAGTACTTC. Its translation is CASSSHYLQETQYF.

V is TRBV5-5 and J is TRBJ1-2; D is uncertain. The germline V gene encodes CDR1 SGHKS and CDR2 YYEKEE (reference sequence). Trimming removed 1 base at V and 6 bases at J, with 16 bases between. The CDR3 length is 15 residues. The CDR3 nucleotides are TGTGCCAGCAGCTTGTCTGGGAGGGTGGGGAATGGCTACACCTTC. Its translation: CASSLSGRVGNGYTF.

This clone was counted ten times or more. V and J are TRBV4-1 and TRBJ1-6, with D tentatively TRBD1 (6 bases). CDR3 length: 13 amino acids. V was pared by 8 bases and J by 10 bases, with 15 bases between. In germline, CDR1 is MGHRA, CDR2 YSYEKL. CDR3 loop: CASQRTVGSPLHF. CDR3 sequence (DNA): TGCGCCAGCCAAAGGACAGTCGGGTCACCCCTCCACTTT.

V usage is TRBV7-9 and J usage is TRBJ1-2; D gene unclear. The CDR3 is 15 amino acids. With 6 bases removed from V and 4 bases from J, the gap between germline ends came to 18 bases. Germline values: CDR1 SEHNR, CDR2 FQNEAQ (reference sequence). The CDR3 loop reads CASSSASGRSYGYTF. CDR3 DNA sequence: TGTGCCAGCAGTTCGGCCTCGGGGAGGAGCTATGGCTACACCTTC.

The chain carries TRBV11-2 and TRBJ1-6; D ambiguous. V was cut by 2 bases and J by 8 bases, with 16 bases left in between. This CDR3 is 16 amino acids long. CDR1 is SGHAT, CDR2 FQNNGV, per germline. The CDR3 region has the DNA TGTGCCAGCAGCTTAAGATCCGGCGGATTATATTCACCCCTCCACTTT. It is translated as CASSLRSGGLYSPLHF.

The rearrangement links TRBV28 to TRBJ2-7, with 7 bases that match TRBD1. Germline CDR1 is MDHEN and CDR2 is SYDVKM. The CDR3 sequence is 16 residues long. V lost 8 bases and J lost 1; bases outside the gene matches: 14. CDR3 sequence reads: CASGPGTATTSYEQYF. The DNA of the CDR3 is TGTGCCAGCGGTCCCGGGACAGCCACTACTTCCTACGAGCAGTACTTC.

The chain combines TRBV4-2 with TRBJ2-5; 13 positions match TRBD2. CDR1 and CDR2 (germline): LGHNA, YNFKEQ. The CDR3 covers 16 residues. V gave up 4 bases and J gave up 2 bases; unmatched junction bases: 4. The CDR3 region is CASSPGTSGDQETQYF. Here the CDR3 DNA reads TGTGCCAGCAGCCCCGGGACTAGCGGGGATCAAGAGACCCAGTACTTC.

In this sample, this clone turned up once. This chain joins TRBV6-5 and TRBJ1-2; D not certain. Trimming shortened V by 5 bases and J by 3 bases, and 10 bases separated the two germline ends. Germline V gene data show CDR1 as MNHEY and CDR2 as SVGAGI. The CDR3 length is 13 residues. The CDR3 nucleotides are TGTGCCAGCAGTCCGGGTAGGCACTATGGCTACACCTTC. Translated: CASSPGRHYGYTF.

This chain joins TRBV25-1 and TRBJ1-1, with TRBD1 matching over 10 bases. The CDR3 totals 16 residues. Losses at the gene ends were 6 bases for V and 1 base for J; bases not matched to a gene: 8. Germline assignment: CDR1 MGHDK and CDR2 SYGVNS. CDR3 in amino acids: CASRQTGGEGNTEAFF. CDR3 DNA sequence: TGTGCCAGCAGACAGACAGGGGGCGAGGGGAACACTGAAGCTTTCTTT. Together with reference TRBV25-1 and TRBJ1-1, the CDR3 gives the full variable domain: EADIYQTPRYLVIGTGKKITLECSQTMGHDKMYWYQQDPGMELHLIHYSYGVNSTEKGDLSSESTVSRIRTEHFPLTLESARPSHTSQYLCASRQTGGEGNTEAFFGQGTRLTVV.